What follows is one T cell receptor beta chain and its context. Antigen unknown. The repertoire was sequenced with immunoSEQ multiplex PCR; TCRdb's copy has only in-frame clones and lacks some. The profile shows about 78,000 clones, around 90% of them singletons. This record comes from a study of identifying expanded T cells in peripheral blood. Findings and limits, study-wide: Clone count variance between roughly two-week samples rose with total template count.

The V end was cut by 7 bases, the J end by 2 bases, with 9 bases between. The CDR3 contains 11 residues. Germline CDR1 GTSNPN, CDR2 SVGIG (reference sequence). During the collection period, no donor immune events like infections were recorded. V and J are TRBV30 and TRBJ2-7; D is uncertain. The material sequenced was blood. This TCR was recovered from a person aged 18 to 75 in good health. As DNA, the CDR3 is TGTGCCTATTCAGGACCCTACGAGCAGTACTTC. Translation gives CAYSGPYEQYF.